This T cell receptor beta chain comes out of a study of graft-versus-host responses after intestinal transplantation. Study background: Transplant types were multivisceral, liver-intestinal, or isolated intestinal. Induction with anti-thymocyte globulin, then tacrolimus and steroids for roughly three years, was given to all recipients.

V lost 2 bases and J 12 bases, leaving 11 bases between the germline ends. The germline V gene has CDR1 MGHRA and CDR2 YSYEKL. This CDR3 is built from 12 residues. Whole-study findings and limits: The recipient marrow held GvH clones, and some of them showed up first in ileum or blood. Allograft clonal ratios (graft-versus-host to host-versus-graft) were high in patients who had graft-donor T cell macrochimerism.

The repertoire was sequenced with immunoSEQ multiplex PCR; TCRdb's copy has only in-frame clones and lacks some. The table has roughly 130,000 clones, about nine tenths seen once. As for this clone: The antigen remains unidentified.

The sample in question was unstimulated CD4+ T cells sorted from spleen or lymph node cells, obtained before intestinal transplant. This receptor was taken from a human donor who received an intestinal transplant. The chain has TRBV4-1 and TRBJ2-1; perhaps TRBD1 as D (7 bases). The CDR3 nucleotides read TGCGCCAGCAGCCAATCGGAGGGGGCGCAGTTCTTC. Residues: CASSQSEGAQFF.